This T cell receptor (beta chain) came from a study of blood T cell repertoires in COVID-19. The CDR3 totals 16 residues. J was trimmed by 4 bases and V by 4 bases; bases with no gene match: 7. CDR1 and CDR2 from the germline V gene are KGHDR and SFDVKD. The table came from immunoSEQ multiplex PCR; TCRdb's copy has only in-frame clones and leaves some out. In the table there are about 220,000 clones, 85% to 90% of which are singletons. The source is a woman aged 45-59 years with acute COVID-19. The sequencing input was PBMCs or T cells enriched from blood (not recorded which). The chain links TRBV24-1 to TRBJ2-1; 9 nucleotides match TRBD2. The CDR3 DNA reads TGTGCCACCAGTGAACAACTAGCGGGTCAATACAATGAGCAGTTCTTC. Its protein is CATSEQLAGQYNEQFF.